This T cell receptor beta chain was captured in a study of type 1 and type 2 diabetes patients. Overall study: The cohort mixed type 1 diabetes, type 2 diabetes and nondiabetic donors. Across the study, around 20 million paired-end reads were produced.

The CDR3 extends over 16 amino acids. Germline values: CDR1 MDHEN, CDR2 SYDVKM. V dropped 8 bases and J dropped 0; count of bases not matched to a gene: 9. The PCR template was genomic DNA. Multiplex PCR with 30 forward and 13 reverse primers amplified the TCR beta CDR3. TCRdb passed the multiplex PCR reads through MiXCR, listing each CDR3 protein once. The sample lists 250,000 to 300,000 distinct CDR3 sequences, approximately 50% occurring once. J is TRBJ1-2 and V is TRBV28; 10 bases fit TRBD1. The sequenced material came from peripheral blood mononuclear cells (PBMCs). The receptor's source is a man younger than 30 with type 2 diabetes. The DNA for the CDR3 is TGTGCCAGCTCCCTACCGGACAGGGGGACTAACTATGGCTACACCTTC. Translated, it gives CASSLPDRGTNYGYTF.